This TCR beta chain is from a study of blood T cell repertoires in COVID-19. Germline V gene lookup returns CDR1 SGDLS and CDR2 YYNGEE. The V gene end was trimmed by 4 bases and the J gene end by 2 bases; junction bases not matched to a gene: 11. The CDR3 totals 17 residues. Produced via immunoSEQ multiplex PCR; TCRdb's table is partial and in-frame only. This table holds roughly 200,000 clones, 80% to 90% found once. This TCR derives from a human donor with active or convalescent COVID-19. The donor label of this sample is uncertain. The material sequenced was peripheral blood. The chain couples TRBV9 to TRBJ2-5; the match to TRBD2 covers 10 bases. CDR3 amino acids: CASSSQMVAGGQETQYF. The CDR3, as DNA: TGTGCCAGCAGCTCCCAAATGGTAGCGGGGGGACAAGAGACCCAGTACTTC.